These T cell receptor beta chains were read from a single sample in a study of blood T cell repertoires in COVID-19. TCRdb's table, derived via immunoSEQ multiplex PCR, lists solely in-frame clones and lacks some. The sample lists 450,000 or so clones, roughly nine tenths occurring once. Sequenced: peripheral blood. Receptors were obtained from a man aged 18 to 35 with COVID-19, enrolled during active disease. CDR3s leave out the opening cysteine and the closing phenylalanine or tryptophan. Clone size is given for some rows only: seen once, a few or many times, or a class if the clone is expanded.

clone_size v_call cdr3_aa
NA TRBV11-2 ASSLGKTWNTEAF
NA TRBV29-1 SVESQGPYEQY
NA TRBV6-6 ASSLIQGGNQPQH
NA TRBV10-3 AIKPTSRDYSFGLH
NA TRBV28 ASSFLAGDTQY
NA TRBV19 ASNIGTLNTGELF
NA TRBV30 AWSLGVNTEAF
NA TRBV30 AWSVAGTEAF
NA TRBV10-1 ASSEARNSPLH
NA TRBV7-3 ASSFEGGDYNEQF
NA TRBV3-1/TRBV3-2 ASSQEGGMNTEAF
NA TRBV27 ASSAATSGRGEQY
NA TRBV4-1 ASSPLHRGRGTEAF
NA TRBV2 ASSDGLAGGSYNEQF
few TRBV30 AWSQGNQPQH
NA TRBV11-2 ASSPQASSTDTQY
NA TRBV3-1/TRBV3-2 ASSHGGLGYGYT
NA TRBV5-1 ASSAGTGAEQF
NA TRBV18 ASSPGGPAF
NA TRBV2 ASSIDRGNYEQY
NA TRBV18 ASSPPVGDYNEQF
NA TRBV19 ASSADPGQGIEAF
NA TRBV6-5 ASSPGQGAGDTQY
NA TRBV5-1 ASSERDRGPTEAF
NA TRBV27 ASSLSTSGQETQY
NA TRBV4-1 ASSQAGLAPGELF
NA TRBV18 ASSPLWGGTEAF
NA TRBV5-4 ASSHDRLATGELF
NA TRBV5-5 ASSLTSGSYNEQF
NA TRBV19 ASSMSGVNEQY
NA TRBV11-3 ASRPGTSFTGELF
few TRBV6-5 ASSAQGVDNQPQH
NA TRBV12-3/TRBV12-4 ASRPRGRETQY
NA TRBV10-2 ASTSGTSVEQY
NA TRBV6-4 ASSGSGSEQY
NA TRBV7-2 ASSLAAGSAYEQY
NA TRBV6-5 ASSPGQGLYEQY
NA TRBV5-1 ASRRTEGTGSLYGYT
once TRBV11-2 ASSLALYSGEAF
NA TRBV15 ATRRGLAGNEQF